The rows below give T cell receptor beta chains drawn from one sample of a study of blood T cell repertoires in COVID-19. Produced via immunoSEQ multiplex PCR; TCRdb's table is partial and in-frame only. The sample consists of 100,000 to 150,000 clones, roughly 69% of them appearing once. The material sequenced was peripheral blood. The source of these receptors is a woman in her seventies with acute or convalescent COVID-19. Each CDR3 is given with its conserved first and last residue. The D gene is left open where the match is weak. Some rows mark clone size as missing; the rest say once, few, many or name a class of expanded clone.

>few|TRBJ2-2|.|TRBV9
TGTGCCAGCAGCGTTAGGAGTGACAGCGGGGAGCTGTTTTTT
CASSVRSDSGELFF
>.|TRBJ2-1|.|TRBV5-5
TGTGCCAGCAGCCCCTCGGCAGGCCTATCGGGACAGTTCTTC
CASSPSAGLSGQFF
>.|TRBJ1-2|.|TRBV14
TGTGCCAGCAGCCAAGGGGCAGGGTCTGGCTACACCTTC
CASSQGAGSGYTF
>.|TRBJ1-5|.|TRBV18
TGTGCCAGCTCACCAGCAGGGTACGGTCAGCCCCAGCATTTT
CASSPAGYGQPQHF
>.|TRBJ2-4|.|TRBV6-5
TGTGCCAGCAGTTTCAGGGGAGTTGGGGGCAAAAACATTCAGTACTTC
CASSFRGVGGKNIQYF
>few|TRBJ2-3|TRBD2|TRBV19
TGTGCCAGTAGCCTAGCGGGAGGAAGGACAGATACGCAGTATTTT
CASSLAGGRTDTQYF
>.|TRBJ2-1|.|TRBV5-1
TGCGCCAGCAGCTTGAGGGGGTCCTACAATGAGCAGTTCTTC
CASSLRGSYNEQFF
>.|TRBJ2-2|.|TRBV4-1
TGCGCCAGCAGCCAAAAGACATACTCCACCGGGGAGCTGTTTTTT
CASSQKTYSTGELFF
>.|TRBJ2-7|TRBD2|TRBV7-2
TGTGCCAGCAGCTGGGGACTAGCGGGGGGGAAATCATCCTACGAGCAGTACTTC
CASSWGLAGGKSSYEQYF
>medium-sized|TRBJ1-5|.|TRBV4-1
TGCGCCAGCAGTCCCTCCTCTAGCAATCAGCCCCAGCATTTT
CASSPSSSNQPQHF
>.|TRBJ1-1|TRBD1|TRBV30
TGTGCCTGCGGGACAGGGGTTACCACTGAAGCTTTCTTT
CACGTGVTTEAFF
>.|TRBJ2-3|.|TRBV6-5
TGTGCCAGTACCCGGACTGCGATCCCAGATACGCAGTATTTT
CASTRTAIPDTQYF
>.|TRBJ2-2|.|TRBV25-1
TGTGCCAGCAGTCCTCCGAAGGACTCCCGGGGCACCGGGGAGCTGTTTTTT
CASSPPKDSRGTGELFF